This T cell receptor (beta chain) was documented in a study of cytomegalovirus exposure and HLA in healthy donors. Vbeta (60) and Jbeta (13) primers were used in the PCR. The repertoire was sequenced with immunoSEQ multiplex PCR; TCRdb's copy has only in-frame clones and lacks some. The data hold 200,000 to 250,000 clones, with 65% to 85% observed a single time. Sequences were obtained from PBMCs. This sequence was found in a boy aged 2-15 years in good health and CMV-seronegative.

The CDR3 reads CASREGGGRQAFF. DNA of the CDR3: TGTGCCAGCAGGGAGGGGGGGGGCCGTCAAGCTTTCTTT. The rearrangement links TRBV11-2 to TRBJ1-1, with TRBD1 as a possible D gene (6 bases). This CDR3 spans 13 amino acids. The V end was cut by 6 bases, the J end by 9 bases, with 17 bases between. CDR1 is SGHAT, CDR2 FQNNGV, per germline.